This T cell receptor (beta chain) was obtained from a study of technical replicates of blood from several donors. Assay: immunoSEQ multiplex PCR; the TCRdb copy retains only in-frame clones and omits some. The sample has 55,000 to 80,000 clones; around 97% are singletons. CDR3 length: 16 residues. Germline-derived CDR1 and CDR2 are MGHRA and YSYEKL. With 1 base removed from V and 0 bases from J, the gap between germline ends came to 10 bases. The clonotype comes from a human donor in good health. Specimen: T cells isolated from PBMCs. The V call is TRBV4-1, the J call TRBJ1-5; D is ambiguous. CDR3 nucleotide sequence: TGCGCCAGCAGCCAAGGCATAGGGAGTAGCAATCAGCCCCAGCATTTT. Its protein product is CASSQGIGSSNQPQHF.